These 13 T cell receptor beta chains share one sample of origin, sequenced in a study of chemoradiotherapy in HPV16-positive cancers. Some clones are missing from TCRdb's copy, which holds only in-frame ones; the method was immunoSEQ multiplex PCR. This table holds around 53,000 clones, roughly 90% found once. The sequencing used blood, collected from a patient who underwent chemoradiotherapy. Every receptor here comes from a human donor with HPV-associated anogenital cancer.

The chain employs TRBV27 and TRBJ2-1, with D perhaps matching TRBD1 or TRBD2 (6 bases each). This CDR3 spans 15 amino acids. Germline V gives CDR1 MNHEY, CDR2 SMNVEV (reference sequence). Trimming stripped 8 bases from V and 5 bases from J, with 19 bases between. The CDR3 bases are TGTGCCAGCTCCTGGGCTACGGGGGCCAACAATGAGCAGTTCTTC. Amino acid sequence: CASSWATGANNEQFF.

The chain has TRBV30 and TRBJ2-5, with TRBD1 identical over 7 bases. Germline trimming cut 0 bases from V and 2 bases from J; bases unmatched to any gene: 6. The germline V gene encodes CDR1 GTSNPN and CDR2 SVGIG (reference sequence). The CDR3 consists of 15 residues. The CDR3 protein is CAWSVRGTAQETQYF. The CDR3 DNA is TGTGCCTGGAGTGTACGTGGGACAGCACAAGAGACCCAGTACTTC.

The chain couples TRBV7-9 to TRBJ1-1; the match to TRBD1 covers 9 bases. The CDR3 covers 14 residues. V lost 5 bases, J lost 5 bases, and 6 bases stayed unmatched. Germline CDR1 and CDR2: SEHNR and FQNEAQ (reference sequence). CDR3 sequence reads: CASSAGQGSTEAFF. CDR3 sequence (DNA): TGTGCCAGCAGCGCGGGACAGGGCAGTACTGAAGCTTTCTTT.

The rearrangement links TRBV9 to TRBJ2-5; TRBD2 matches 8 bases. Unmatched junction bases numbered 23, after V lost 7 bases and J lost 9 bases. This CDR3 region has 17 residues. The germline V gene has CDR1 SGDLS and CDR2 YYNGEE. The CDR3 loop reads CASGGAGGPTGDGAQYF. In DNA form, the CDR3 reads TGTGCCAGCGGCGGGGCGGGAGGCCCAACGGGCGACGGGGCCCAGTACTTC.

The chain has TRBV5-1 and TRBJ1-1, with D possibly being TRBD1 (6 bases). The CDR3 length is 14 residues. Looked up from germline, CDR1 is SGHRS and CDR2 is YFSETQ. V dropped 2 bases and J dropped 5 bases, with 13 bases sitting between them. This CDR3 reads CASSLSGDETEAFF. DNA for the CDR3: TGCGCCAGCAGCTTATCAGGGGATGAAACTGAAGCTTTCTTT.

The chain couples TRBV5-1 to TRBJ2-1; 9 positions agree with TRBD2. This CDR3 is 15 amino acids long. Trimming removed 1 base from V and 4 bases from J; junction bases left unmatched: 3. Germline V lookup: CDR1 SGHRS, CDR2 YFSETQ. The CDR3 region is CASSLTSGSYNEQFF. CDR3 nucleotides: TGCGCCAGCAGCTTGACTAGCGGGTCTTACAATGAGCAGTTCTTC.

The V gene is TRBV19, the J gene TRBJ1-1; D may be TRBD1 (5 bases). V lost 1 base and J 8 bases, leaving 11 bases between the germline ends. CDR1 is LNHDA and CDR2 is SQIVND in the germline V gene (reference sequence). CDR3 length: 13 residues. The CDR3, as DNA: TGTGCCAGTAGTATAGCAGGGTCTAGGGAAGCTTTCTTT. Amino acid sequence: CASSIAGSREAFF. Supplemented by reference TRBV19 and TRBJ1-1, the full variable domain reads DGGITQSPKYLFRKEGQNVTLSCEQNLNHDAMYWYRQDPGQGLRLIYYSQIVNDFQKGDIAEGYSVSREKKESFPLTVTSAQKNPTAFYLCASSIAGSREAFFGQGTRLTVV.

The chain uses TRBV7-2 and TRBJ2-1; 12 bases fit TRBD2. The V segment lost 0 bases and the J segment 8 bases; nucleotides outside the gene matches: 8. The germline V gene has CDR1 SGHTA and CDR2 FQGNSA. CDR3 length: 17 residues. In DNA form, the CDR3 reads TGTGCCAGCAGCTTAGCGTCGGCTAGCGGGGGGGCCCATGAGCAGTTCTTC. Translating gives CASSLASASGGAHEQFF.

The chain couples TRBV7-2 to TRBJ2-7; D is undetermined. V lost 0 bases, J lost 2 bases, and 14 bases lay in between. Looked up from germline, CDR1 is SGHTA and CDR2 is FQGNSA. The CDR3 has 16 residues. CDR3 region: CASSLAISRSPYEQYF. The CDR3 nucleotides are TGTGCCAGCAGCTTAGCTATTAGCAGGTCCCCCTACGAGCAGTACTTC.

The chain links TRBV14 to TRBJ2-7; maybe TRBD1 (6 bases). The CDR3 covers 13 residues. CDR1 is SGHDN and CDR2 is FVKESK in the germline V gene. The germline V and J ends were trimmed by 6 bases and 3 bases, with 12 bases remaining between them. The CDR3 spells CASSLRQVYEQYF. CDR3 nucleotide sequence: TGTGCCAGCAGTTTGAGACAGGTCTACGAGCAGTACTTC.

The CDR3, as DNA: TGTGCCATTTCCCGGACAGGGAGATGGGAGACCCAGTACTTC. Amino acids: CAISRTGRWETQYF. This chain uses TRBV6-5 with TRBJ2-5; 8 bases are shared with TRBD1. This CDR3 comprises 14 residues. Per germline, CDR1 MNHEY and CDR2 SVGAGI. J lost 5 bases, V lost 10 bases, and 12 bases had no gene match.

CDR3 amino acids: CASSSRGQGTDTQYF. The CDR3 DNA is TGTGCCAGCAGTTCCAGGGGGCAGGGGACAGATACGCAGTATTTT. The chain employs TRBV6-5 and TRBJ2-3, with TRBD1 matching 8 bases. Trimming removed 4 bases from V and 3 bases from J; junction bases left unmatched: 6. This CDR3 is built from 15 residues. Germline V gene sequence: CDR1 MNHEY, CDR2 SVGAGI.

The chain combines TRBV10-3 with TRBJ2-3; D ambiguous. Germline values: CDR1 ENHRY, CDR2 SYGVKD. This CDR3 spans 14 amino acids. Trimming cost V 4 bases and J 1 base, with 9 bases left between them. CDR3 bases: TGTGCCATCAGTGGTTCGGGCGGCACAGATACGCAGTATTTT. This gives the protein CAISGSGGTDTQYF.